Following are 20 T cell receptor beta chains from one sample sequenced in a study of T cells after yellow fever vaccination. From the 5' RACE reads, TCRdb called clonotypes with MiXCR, one entry per CDR3 protein. The sample has roughly 500,000 distinct CDR3 sequences, approximately 21% seen once. This material consisted of PBMCs, taken 15 days after the yellow fever booster vaccination. Source of these receptors: a man in his thirties or forties who received the YFV17D yellow fever vaccine.

This clonotype has just a few counts. The V gene is TRBV6-2 or TRBV6-3, the J gene TRBJ2-1, with 8 bases lining up with TRBD1. CDR3 length: 14 amino acids. With 6 bases clipped from V and 2 bases from J, the junction kept 3 bases outside the gene matches. Germline V CDR1 and CDR2: MNHEY, SVGEGT. The CDR3 sequence: CASSRTGTYNEQFF. The CDR3 DNA sequence: TGTGCCAGCAGCCGGACAGGGACCTACAATGAGCAGTTCTTC.

The CDR3 coding sequence is TGTGCCAGCAGCCCAAGGACTGCGGGAGATCCAGATACGCAGTATTTT. Its translation: CASSPRTAGDPDTQYF. The chain employs TRBV7-8 and TRBJ2-3; 7 nucleotides agree with TRBD2. This CDR3 is built from 16 residues. CDR1 is SGHVS, CDR2 FQNEAQ, per germline. V lost 5 bases to trimming and J lost 4 bases; unmatched junction nucleotides: 12.

This clonotype has a handful of counts. The V and J genes are TRBV4-3 and TRBJ2-7, with a possible D match to TRBD2 (5 bases). Trimming took off 1 base at V and 6 bases at J, with 16 bases between the two ends. The CDR3 totals 15 residues. CDR1 and CDR2 (germline): LGHNA, YSLEER. The CDR3 loop is CASSQGLSSAREQYF. CDR3 sequence (DNA): TGCGCCAGCAGCCAAGGATTGAGTAGCGCCCGCGAGCAGTACTTC.

The V and J genes are TRBV29-1 and TRBJ2-7; no reliable D call. This CDR3 spans 10 amino acids. V lost 6 bases and J 3 bases, leaving 6 bases between the germline ends. Germline V gene data show CDR1 as SQVTM and CDR2 as ANQGSEA. The CDR3 loop reads CSVTIYEQYF. The CDR3, as DNA: TGCAGCGTCACGATCTACGAGCAGTACTTC.

This chain uses TRBV7-9 with TRBJ2-7; 8 bases match TRBD2. After removal of 1 base from V and 6 bases from J, the junction contained 11 bases not matched to a gene. CDR1 is SEHNR and CDR2 is FQNEAQ in the germline V gene (reference sequence). The CDR3 totals 16 residues. The DNA for the CDR3 is TGTGCCAGCAGCTTAGGGATTAGCGGGGAACCTTTCGAGCAGTACTTC. This sequence encodes CASSLGISGEPFEQYF.

This chain connects TRBV27 to TRBJ2-3, with a weak D call TRBD1 (6 bases). This CDR3 region has 15 residues. Germline CDR1 reads MNHEY; CDR2 reads SMNVEV (reference sequence). Deletions cut 2 bases from V and 4 bases from J, with 13 bases between. The CDR3 protein is CASSLQQGVSDTQYF. The CDR3 DNA reads TGTGCCAGCAGTTTACAACAGGGTGTGTCAGATACGCAGTATTTT.

This clonotype was observed a few times. The V call is TRBV3-1, the J call TRBJ2-7; 9 bases align to TRBD1. V shed 4 bases, J shed 4 bases, and the junction held 11 bases outside the gene matches. Germline V gene sequence: CDR1 LGHDT, CDR2 YNNKEL (reference sequence). The CDR3 has 16 residues. The CDR3: CASSPGEDRGVYEQYF. The CDR3 DNA is TGTGCCAGCAGCCCCGGGGAGGACAGGGGCGTTTACGAGCAGTACTTC.

The genes are TRBV7-9 and TRBJ2-1, with TRBD2 identical over 7 bases. This CDR3 is built from 16 residues. V lost 7 bases to trimming and J lost 8 bases; unmatched junction nucleotides: 17. Germline assignment: CDR1 SEHNR and CDR2 FQNEAQ (reference sequence). For the CDR3, the DNA is TGTGCCAGCACCACCATCCGCGCGGGAGTACGGTATGAGCAGTTCTTC. Translation: CASTTIRAGVRYEQFF.

The chain combines TRBV10-3 with TRBJ2-5, with D unresolved. Deletions cut 7 bases from V and 5 bases from J, with 17 bases between. The CDR3 has 14 amino acids. The germline gives CDR1 ENHRY, CDR2 SYGVKD. The CDR3 region has the DNA TGTGCCATCAACGATCAGGCCGACGGGGAGACCCAGTACTTC. Amino acids: CAINDQADGETQYF.

The J gene is TRBJ2-7, the V gene TRBV5-1; D remains ambiguous. This CDR3 region has 14 residues. Trimming stripped 0 bases from V and 0 bases from J, with 7 bases between. Germline V gene lookup returns CDR1 SGHRS and CDR2 YFSETQ. The CDR3: CASSLGRLSYEQYF. Written as DNA, the CDR3 is TGCGCCAGCAGCTTGGGACGTCTCTCCTACGAGCAGTACTTC.

The rearrangement uses TRBV20-1 and TRBJ2-2, with a possible D match to TRBD2 (6 bases). This CDR3 has 16 amino acids. Germline-derived CDR1 and CDR2 are DFQATT and SNEGSKA (reference sequence). Trimming removed 0 bases at V and 1 base at J, with 12 bases between. CDR3 sequence (DNA): TGCAGTGCTAGAGATACGGGGAGGATGAACACCGGGGAGCTGTTTTTT. Its translation: CSARDTGRMNTGELFF.

The rearrangement uses TRBV5-1 and TRBJ2-7; tentatively, D is TRBD1 (7 bases). Germline values: CDR1 SGHRS, CDR2 YFSETQ. Trimming took 2 bases from V and 4 from J, leaving 16 bases between them. This CDR3 contains 15 residues. CDR3 protein: CASSFRVAGGYEQYF. CDR3 nucleotide sequence: TGCGCCAGCAGCTTTCGAGTGGCAGGGGGGTACGAGCAGTACTTC.

For the CDR3, the DNA is TGTGCCAGCAGTAAGCGGGGGCCCTACGAGCAGTACTTC. Translated, it gives CASSKRGPYEQYF. The chain uses TRBV5-5 and TRBJ2-7; 8 bases fit TRBD2. Germline loops: CDR1 SGHKS, CDR2 YYEKEE (reference sequence). The CDR3 has 13 amino acids. Germline trimming cut 5 bases from V and 2 bases from J; bases unmatched to any gene: 3.

This chain uses TRBV27 with TRBJ1-1; D gene uncertain. In germline, CDR1 is MNHEY, CDR2 SMNVEV (reference sequence). CDR3 size: 16 residues. V gave up 5 bases and J gave up 3 bases, with 19 bases separating them. Here the CDR3 DNA reads TGTGCCAGCAGTCCAGGTTTCGGTACCCGGCACACTGAAGCTTTCTTT. This translates into CASSPGFGTRHTEAFF.

This clonotype has more than one count but fewer than ten. The chain uses TRBV29-1 and TRBJ1-1, with D tentatively TRBD1 (5 bases). The V end was cut by 6 bases, the J end by 10 bases, with 15 bases between. This CDR3 comprises 11 residues. The germline gives CDR1 SQVTM, CDR2 ANQGSEA. The CDR3 DNA reads as TGCAGCGTAATCCCTCTTGGGGCAGCTTTCTTT. Translated, it gives CSVIPLGAAFF.

This clonotype was observed a few times. This rearrangement joins TRBV20-1 to TRBJ2-1; 11 nucleotides agree with TRBD2. V lost 8 bases to trimming and J lost 7 bases; unmatched junction nucleotides: 7. This CDR3 region has 13 residues. The germline CDR1 and CDR2 sequences are DFQATT and SNEGSKA (reference sequence). The CDR3 loop is CSPTGLAVNEQFF. Here the CDR3 DNA reads TGCAGTCCCACGGGACTAGCGGTGAATGAGCAGTTCTTC.

V is TRBV4-3 and J is TRBJ2-1, with TRBD2 matching 7 bases. Germline CDR1 is LGHNA and CDR2 is YSLEER. J was trimmed by 6 bases and V by 0 bases; bases with no gene match: 14. This CDR3 region has 18 residues. The CDR3 nucleotides are TGCGCCAGCAGCCAAGAAGGCGGGGGACCAAAAGGATCCAATGAGCAGTTCTTC. Its translation is CASSQEGGGPKGSNEQFF.

The rearrangement links TRBV12-3 or TRBV12-4 to TRBJ2-3, with a possible D match to TRBD1 (5 bases). V was clipped by 3 bases and J by 6 bases, with 7 bases between them. This CDR3 region has 12 residues. The CDR3, as DNA: TGTGCCAGCAGTTTCGCAGGGGATACGCAGTATTTT. Translating gives CASSFAGDTQYF.

V is TRBV4-3 and J is TRBJ2-7; TRBD2 agrees at 9 bases. Germline V gene sequence: CDR1 LGHNA, CDR2 YSLEER. Losses at the gene ends were 6 bases for V and 3 bases for J; bases not matched to a gene: 6. The CDR3 length is 14 residues. CDR3 protein: CASRVRTSDYEQYF. As DNA, the CDR3 is TGCGCCAGCAGAGTAAGGACTAGCGACTACGAGCAGTACTTC.

This clonotype turned up a few times. The chain couples TRBV10-3 to TRBJ2-4; D may match TRBD1 or TRBD2 (5 bases each). Trimming cost V 2 bases and J 3 bases, with 11 bases left between them. The CDR3 extends over 15 amino acids. Germline loops: CDR1 ENHRY, CDR2 SYGVKD. The CDR3 nucleotides are TGTGCCATCAGTGAGGGGGGATGGGACAAAAACATTCAGTACTTC. Translated, it gives CAISEGGWDKNIQYF.